Included here is one TCR beta chain sequence, with context. Repertoires were generated with immunoSEQ multiplex PCR, while TCRdb's copy carries only in-frame clones and drops some. The repertoire holds 95,000 to 110,000 clones, with roughly 84% as singletons. V shed 2 bases and J shed 8 bases, with 10 bases lying between them. Germline V gives CDR1 LGHDT, CDR2 YNNKEL (reference sequence). The CDR3 is 13 residues long. The data belong to a study of blood T cell repertoires in COVID-19. Specimen: peripheral blood. This TCR derives from a human donor in a cohort sampled during active COVID-19. This rearrangement joins TRBV3-1 (or the pseudogene TRBV3-2) to TRBJ2-1; unclear D gene. The CDR3 DNA is TGTGCCAGCAGCCAATTAATCGTCGATGAGCAGTTCTTC. This encodes CASSQLIVDEQFF.